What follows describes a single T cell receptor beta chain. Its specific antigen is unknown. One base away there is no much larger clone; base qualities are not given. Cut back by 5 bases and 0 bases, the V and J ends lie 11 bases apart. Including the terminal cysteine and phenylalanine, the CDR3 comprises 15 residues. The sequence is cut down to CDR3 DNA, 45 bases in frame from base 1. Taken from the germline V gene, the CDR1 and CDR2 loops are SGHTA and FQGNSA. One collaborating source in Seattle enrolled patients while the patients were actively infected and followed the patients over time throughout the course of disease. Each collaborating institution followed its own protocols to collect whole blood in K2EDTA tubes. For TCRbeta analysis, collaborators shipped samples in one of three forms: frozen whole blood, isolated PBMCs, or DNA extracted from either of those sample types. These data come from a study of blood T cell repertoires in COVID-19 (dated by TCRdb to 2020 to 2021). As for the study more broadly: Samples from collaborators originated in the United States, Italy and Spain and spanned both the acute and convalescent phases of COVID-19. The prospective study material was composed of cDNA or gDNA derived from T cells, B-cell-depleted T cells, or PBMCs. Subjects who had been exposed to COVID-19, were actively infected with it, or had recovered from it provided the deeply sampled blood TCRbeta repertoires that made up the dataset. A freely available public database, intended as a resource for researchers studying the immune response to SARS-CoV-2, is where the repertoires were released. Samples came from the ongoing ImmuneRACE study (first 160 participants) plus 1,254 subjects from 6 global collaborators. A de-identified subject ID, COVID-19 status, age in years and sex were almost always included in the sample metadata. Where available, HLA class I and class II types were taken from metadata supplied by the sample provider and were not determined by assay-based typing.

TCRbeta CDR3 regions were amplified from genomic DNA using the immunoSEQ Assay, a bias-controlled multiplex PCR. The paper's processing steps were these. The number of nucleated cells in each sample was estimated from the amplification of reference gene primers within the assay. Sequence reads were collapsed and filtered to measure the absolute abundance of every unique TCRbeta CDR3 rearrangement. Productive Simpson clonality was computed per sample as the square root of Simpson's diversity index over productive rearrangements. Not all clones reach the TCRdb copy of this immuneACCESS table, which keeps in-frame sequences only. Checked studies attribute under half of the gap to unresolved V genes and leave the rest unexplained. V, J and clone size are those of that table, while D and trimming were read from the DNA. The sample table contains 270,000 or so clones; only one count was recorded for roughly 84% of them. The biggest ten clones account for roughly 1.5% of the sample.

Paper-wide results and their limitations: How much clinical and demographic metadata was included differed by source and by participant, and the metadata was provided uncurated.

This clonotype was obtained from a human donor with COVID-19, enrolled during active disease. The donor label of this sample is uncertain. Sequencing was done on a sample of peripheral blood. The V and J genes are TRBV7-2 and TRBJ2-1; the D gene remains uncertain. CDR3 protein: CASSPAVGSYNEQFF. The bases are TGTGCCAGCAGCCCCGCGGTGGGCTCCTACAATGAGCAGTTCTTC.